This is a list of T cell receptor beta chains from one sample in a study of shared clonotypes between healthy human individuals. Repertoires were generated with immunoSEQ multiplex PCR, while TCRdb's copy carries only in-frame clones and drops some. Of hundreds of thousands of clones listed, 96% are singletons. Sequenced: naive CD4+ T cells sorted from blood. Receptors originate from a woman in her 30s in good health. Both conserved end residues are part of each CDR3. The order of the fields is V gene, J gene, clone size, D gene, CDR3 protein, CDR3 DNA. D genes are given only for firm matches. Clone sizes are given selectively: once, few, many, or a class where the clone is expanded.

v_call: TRBV9; j_call: TRBJ2-3; clone_size: .; d_call: .; cdr3_aa: CASSVALASSSTDTQYF; cdr3_nt: TGTGCCAGCAGCGTAGCATTGGCTAGCTCTAGCACAGATACGCAGTATTTT
v_call: TRBV19; j_call: TRBJ2-7; clone_size: .; d_call: .; cdr3_aa: CASSILGGRNYEQYF; cdr3_nt: TGTGCCAGTAGTATATTGGGCGGGCGGAATTACGAGCAGTACTTC
v_call: TRBV5-4; j_call: TRBJ2-3; clone_size: .; d_call: TRBD1; cdr3_aa: CASSPTGTGTFTQYF; cdr3_nt: TGTGCCAGCAGCCCAACCGGGACAGGGACTTTTACGCAGTATTTT
v_call: TRBV6-5; j_call: TRBJ2-7; clone_size: .; d_call: .; cdr3_aa: CASSPNTYEQYF; cdr3_nt: TGTGCCAGCAGTCCAAATACCTACGAGCAGTACTTC
v_call: TRBV5-1; j_call: TRBJ2-7; clone_size: .; d_call: TRBD1; cdr3_aa: CASSLGGTGQYEQYF; cdr3_nt: TGCGCCAGCAGCTTGGGTGGGACAGGACAATACGAGCAGTACTTC
v_call: TRBV2; j_call: TRBJ1-1; clone_size: .; d_call: .; cdr3_aa: CASSVTNTEAFF; cdr3_nt: TGTGCCAGCAGTGTGACGAACACTGAAGCTTTCTTT
v_call: TRBV6-5; j_call: TRBJ1-2; clone_size: .; d_call: TRBD1; cdr3_aa: CASSRDRGFGGYTF; cdr3_nt: TGTGCCAGCAGTAGGGACAGGGGATTCGGGGGCTACACCTTC
v_call: TRBV11-2; j_call: TRBJ2-2; clone_size: .; d_call: .; cdr3_aa: CASSFKDSFTGELFF; cdr3_nt: TGTGCCAGCAGCTTTAAGGACAGCTTCACCGGGGAGCTGTTTTTT
v_call: TRBV19; j_call: TRBJ2-1; clone_size: .; d_call: TRBD1; cdr3_aa: CASSIKSENPGQGYFGSYNEQFF; cdr3_nt: TGTGCCAGTAGTATTAAATCCGAAAATCCGGGACAGGGCTATTTTGGCTCCTACAATGAGCAGTTCTTC
v_call: TRBV11-2; j_call: TRBJ2-7; clone_size: .; d_call: .; cdr3_aa: CASSLDWEGSGEQYF; cdr3_nt: TGTGCCAGCAGCTTAGATTGGGAAGGGTCGGGCGAGCAGTACTTC
v_call: TRBV19; j_call: TRBJ2-6; clone_size: .; d_call: .; cdr3_aa: CASGTLSSGANVLTF; cdr3_nt: TGTGCCAGCGGGACTCTCAGCTCTGGGGCCAACGTCCTGACTTTC
v_call: TRBV18; j_call: TRBJ1-2; clone_size: once; d_call: .; cdr3_aa: CASSPTAVSDGYTF; cdr3_nt: TGTGCCAGCTCACCGACAGCAGTATCCGATGGCTACACCTTC
v_call: TRBV5-1; j_call: TRBJ1-3; clone_size: .; d_call: .; cdr3_aa: CASSEGLNLRSGNTIYF; cdr3_nt: TGCGCCAGCAGTGAGGGGCTCAACCTCCGTTCTGGAAACACCATATATTTT
v_call: TRBV30; j_call: TRBJ2-7; clone_size: .; d_call: .; cdr3_aa: CAWSGTYEQYF; cdr3_nt: TGTGCCTGGAGTGGAACTTACGAGCAGTACTTC
v_call: TRBV7-9; j_call: TRBJ1-4; clone_size: .; d_call: .; cdr3_aa: CASSLRGTNEKLFF; cdr3_nt: TGTGCCAGCAGCTTACGGGGAACTAATGAAAAACTGTTTTTT
v_call: TRBV5-6; j_call: TRBJ2-7; clone_size: once; d_call: .; cdr3_aa: CASRQGYEQYF; cdr3_nt: TGTGCCAGCAGACAAGGCTACGAGCAGTACTTC
v_call: TRBV28; j_call: TRBJ1-4; clone_size: .; d_call: TRBD1; cdr3_aa: CASSLVRQGAGKLFF; cdr3_nt: TGTGCCAGCAGTTTGGTGCGGCAGGGGGCCGGAAAACTGTTTTTT
v_call: TRBV13; j_call: TRBJ2-3; clone_size: .; d_call: TRBD2; cdr3_aa: CASSYEGGLALADTQYF; cdr3_nt: TGTGCCAGCAGCTACGAGGGGGGACTAGCTTTGGCAGATACGCAGTATTTT
v_call: TRBV18; j_call: TRBJ2-2; clone_size: .; d_call: .; cdr3_aa: CASSLSDGELFF; cdr3_nt: TGTGCCAGCTCACTGTCGGACGGGGAGCTGTTTTTT
v_call: TRBV5-5; j_call: TRBJ1-1; clone_size: .; d_call: .; cdr3_aa: CASSYDSSMNTEAFF; cdr3_nt: TGTGCCAGCAGCTATGACAGCTCTATGAACACTGAAGCTTTCTTT
v_call: TRBV5-1; j_call: TRBJ2-7; clone_size: .; d_call: .; cdr3_aa: CASSLEVGRVGYF; cdr3_nt: TGCGCCAGCAGCTTGGAAGTCGGACGAGTGGGGTACTTC
v_call: TRBV5-1; j_call: TRBJ2-1; clone_size: .; d_call: .; cdr3_aa: CASSPGPGGDEQFF; cdr3_nt: TGCGCCAGCAGCCCGGGACCAGGCGGGGATGAGCAGTTCTTC
v_call: TRBV19; j_call: TRBJ1-1; clone_size: .; d_call: TRBD1; cdr3_aa: CASSEVQGVEAFF; cdr3_nt: TGTGCCAGTAGTGAAGTACAGGGGGTTGAAGCTTTCTTT
v_call: TRBV7-5; j_call: TRBJ2-7; clone_size: .; d_call: .; cdr3_aa: CVRSQTTKESLYEQYF; cdr3_nt: TGTGTCAGAAGTCAGACGACAAAGGAGTCACTCTACGAGCAGTACTTC
v_call: TRBV5-5; j_call: TRBJ1-4; clone_size: .; d_call: .; cdr3_aa: CASSTGTNEKLFF; cdr3_nt: TGTGCCAGCAGCACCGGGACAAATGAAAAACTGTTTTTT
v_call: TRBV7-2; j_call: TRBJ1-2; clone_size: .; d_call: TRBD1; cdr3_aa: CASSQGQDNYGYTF; cdr3_nt: TGTGCCAGCAGTCAAGGACAGGACAACTATGGCTACACCTTC
v_call: TRBV6-5; j_call: TRBJ1-5; clone_size: few; d_call: TRBD1; cdr3_aa: CASSRDRAQPQHF; cdr3_nt: TGTGCCAGCAGCCGCGACAGGGCTCAGCCCCAGCATTTT
v_call: TRBV10-1; j_call: TRBJ2-3; clone_size: .; d_call: TRBD2; cdr3_aa: CASSYHPRLAGGSDTQYF; cdr3_nt: TGCGCCAGCAGTTATCACCCCCGGCTAGCGGGAGGCTCAGATACGCAGTATTTT
v_call: TRBV5-1; j_call: TRBJ1-2; clone_size: .; d_call: TRBD1; cdr3_aa: CASSLTAGGGYGYTF; cdr3_nt: TGCGCCAGCAGCTTGACCGCAGGGGGAGGCTATGGCTACACCTTC
v_call: TRBV5-4; j_call: TRBJ1-1; clone_size: .; d_call: .; cdr3_aa: CASSLEIGRPNTEAFF; cdr3_nt: TGTGCCAGCAGCTTGGAAATCGGACGGCCGAACACTGAAGCTTTCTTT
v_call: TRBV10-1; j_call: TRBJ2-7; clone_size: .; d_call: TRBD1; cdr3_aa: CASRDRGEQYF; cdr3_nt: TGCGCCAGCAGAGACAGGGGCGAGCAGTACTTC
v_call: TRBV19; j_call: TRBJ2-2; clone_size: .; d_call: TRBD2; cdr3_aa: CASSIQSGTSYSVGELFF; cdr3_nt: TGTGCCAGTAGTATTCAGTCCGGGACTAGCTATTCCGTCGGGGAGCTGTTTTTT
v_call: TRBV5-1; j_call: TRBJ1-1; clone_size: few; d_call: .; cdr3_aa: CASSSGAEAFF; cdr3_nt: TGCGCCAGCAGTTCGGGGGCTGAAGCTTTCTTT
v_call: TRBV5-1; j_call: TRBJ2-5; clone_size: .; d_call: TRBD2; cdr3_aa: CASSSQAGGSADQETQYF; cdr3_nt: TGCGCCAGCAGCTCCCAAGCGGGAGGGTCCGCGGACCAAGAGACCCAGTACTTC
v_call: TRBV6-6; j_call: TRBJ2-7; clone_size: .; d_call: .; cdr3_aa: CASSYFPGNDDYEQYF; cdr3_nt: TGTGCCAGCAGTTACTTCCCGGGAAATGATGACTACGAGCAGTACTTC
v_call: TRBV18; j_call: TRBJ2-5; clone_size: .; d_call: .; cdr3_aa: CASSPQGEETQYF; cdr3_nt: TGTGCCAGCTCACCACAAGGGGAAGAGACCCAGTACTTC
v_call: TRBV5-1; j_call: TRBJ2-5; clone_size: .; d_call: .; cdr3_aa: CASSHKQGAETQYF; cdr3_nt: TGCGCCAGCAGCCATAAACAGGGAGCCGAGACCCAGTACTTC
v_call: TRBV4-1; j_call: TRBJ2-6; clone_size: .; d_call: TRBD1; cdr3_aa: CASSRQGQVRSGANVLTF; cdr3_nt: TGCGCCAGCAGCCGGCAGGGACAGGTTCGCTCTGGGGCCAACGTCCTGACTTTC
v_call: TRBV28; j_call: TRBJ1-5; clone_size: .; d_call: TRBD1; cdr3_aa: CASSRGQGAQISNQPQHF; cdr3_nt: TGTGCCAGCAGTAGGGGGCAGGGGGCACAAATTAGCAATCAGCCCCAGCATTTT
v_call: TRBV28; j_call: TRBJ2-7; clone_size: .; d_call: TRBD2; cdr3_aa: CASSPSGEGRSYEQYF; cdr3_nt: TGTGCCAGCAGCCCCTCGGGGGAGGGCCGATCCTACGAGCAGTACTTC
v_call: TRBV6-5; j_call: TRBJ1-4; clone_size: .; d_call: .; cdr3_aa: CASSYDLNEKLFF; cdr3_nt: TGTGCCAGCAGTTACGACCTTAATGAAAAACTGTTTTTT
v_call: TRBV5-4; j_call: TRBJ2-7; clone_size: .; d_call: .; cdr3_aa: CASSFDRSQEQYF; cdr3_nt: TGTGCCAGCAGCTTTGACAGGTCCCAAGAGCAGTACTTC
v_call: TRBV5-4; j_call: TRBJ1-5; clone_size: .; d_call: .; cdr3_aa: CASSLGVDQPQHF; cdr3_nt: TGTGCCAGCAGCCTAGGGGTGGATCAGCCCCAGCATTTT
v_call: TRBV4-2; j_call: TRBJ1-5; clone_size: .; d_call: .; cdr3_aa: CASSLGGSNQPQHF; cdr3_nt: TGTGCCAGCAGCTTGGGAGGGAGCAATCAGCCCCAGCATTTT
v_call: TRBV5-4; j_call: TRBJ2-7; clone_size: .; d_call: .; cdr3_aa: CASSLRGASYEQYF; cdr3_nt: TGTGCCAGCAGCTTGAGAGGGGCCTCCTACGAGCAGTACTTC
v_call: TRBV25-1; j_call: TRBJ2-5; clone_size: once; d_call: TRBD1; cdr3_aa: CASSRQGDKETQYF; cdr3_nt: TGTGCCAGCAGCAGACAGGGAGATAAAGAGACCCAGTACTTC
v_call: TRBV20-1; j_call: TRBJ2-5; clone_size: once; d_call: TRBD2; cdr3_aa: CSTGGETQYF; cdr3_nt: TGCAGTACCGGGGGGGAGACCCAGTACTTC
v_call: TRBV19; j_call: TRBJ2-1; clone_size: .; d_call: TRBD2; cdr3_aa: CASSPPSGYNEQFF; cdr3_nt: TGTGCCAGTAGCCCCCCTAGCGGCTACAATGAGCAGTTCTTC
v_call: TRBV6-4; j_call: TRBJ2-5; clone_size: .; d_call: .; cdr3_aa: CASLNDRDSEETQYF; cdr3_nt: TGTGCCAGCCTTAACGACCGGGACTCCGAAGAGACCCAGTACTTC
v_call: TRBV6-6; j_call: TRBJ1-5; clone_size: .; d_call: TRBD1; cdr3_aa: CASSSTGGGQPQHF; cdr3_nt: TGTGCCAGCAGTTCGACAGGGGGAGGTCAGCCCCAGCATTTT
v_call: TRBV4-2; j_call: TRBJ2-7; clone_size: .; d_call: TRBD2; cdr3_aa: CASSQETSGSDEQYF; cdr3_nt: TGTGCCAGCAGCCAAGAGACTAGCGGGAGTGACGAGCAGTACTTC
v_call: TRBV19; j_call: TRBJ2-1; clone_size: .; d_call: TRBD2; cdr3_aa: CASSIILGGLAGDEQFF; cdr3_nt: TGTGCCAGTAGTATAATCCTGGGGGGACTAGCGGGAGATGAGCAGTTCTTC
v_call: TRBV30; j_call: TRBJ2-5; clone_size: .; d_call: .; cdr3_aa: CAWSQGVQETQYF; cdr3_nt: TGTGCCTGGAGTCAGGGTGTTCAAGAGACCCAGTACTTC
v_call: TRBV27; j_call: TRBJ2-2; clone_size: few; d_call: .; cdr3_aa: CASSPSNTGELFF; cdr3_nt: TGTGCCAGCAGTCCCTCGAACACCGGGGAGCTGTTTTTT
v_call: TRBV6-5; j_call: TRBJ1-1; clone_size: .; d_call: TRBD1; cdr3_aa: CASSQDRGNTEAFF; cdr3_nt: TGTGCCAGCAGCCAGGACAGGGGGAACACTGAAGCTTTCTTT
v_call: TRBV30; j_call: TRBJ1-1; clone_size: .; d_call: .; cdr3_aa: CACNRGAAMNTEAFF; cdr3_nt: TGTGCCTGCAATAGGGGCGCGGCTATGAACACTGAAGCTTTCTTT
v_call: TRBV29-1; j_call: TRBJ2-7; clone_size: .; d_call: .; cdr3_aa: CSVADAPDEQYF; cdr3_nt: TGCAGCGTTGCGGATGCACCCGACGAGCAGTACTTC